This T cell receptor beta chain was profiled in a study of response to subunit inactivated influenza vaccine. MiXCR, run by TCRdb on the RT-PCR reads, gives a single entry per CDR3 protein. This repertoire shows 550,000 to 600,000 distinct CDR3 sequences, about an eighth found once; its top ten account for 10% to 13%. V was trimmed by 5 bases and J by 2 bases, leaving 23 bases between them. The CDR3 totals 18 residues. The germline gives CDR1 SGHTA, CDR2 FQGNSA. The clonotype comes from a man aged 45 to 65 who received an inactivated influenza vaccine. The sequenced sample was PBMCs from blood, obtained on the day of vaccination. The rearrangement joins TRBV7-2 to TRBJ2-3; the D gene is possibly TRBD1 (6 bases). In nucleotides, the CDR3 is TGTGCCAGCAGCCTCGCGGACAGCATTCTAATAAACACAGATACGCAGTATTTT. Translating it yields CASSLADSILINTDTQYF.